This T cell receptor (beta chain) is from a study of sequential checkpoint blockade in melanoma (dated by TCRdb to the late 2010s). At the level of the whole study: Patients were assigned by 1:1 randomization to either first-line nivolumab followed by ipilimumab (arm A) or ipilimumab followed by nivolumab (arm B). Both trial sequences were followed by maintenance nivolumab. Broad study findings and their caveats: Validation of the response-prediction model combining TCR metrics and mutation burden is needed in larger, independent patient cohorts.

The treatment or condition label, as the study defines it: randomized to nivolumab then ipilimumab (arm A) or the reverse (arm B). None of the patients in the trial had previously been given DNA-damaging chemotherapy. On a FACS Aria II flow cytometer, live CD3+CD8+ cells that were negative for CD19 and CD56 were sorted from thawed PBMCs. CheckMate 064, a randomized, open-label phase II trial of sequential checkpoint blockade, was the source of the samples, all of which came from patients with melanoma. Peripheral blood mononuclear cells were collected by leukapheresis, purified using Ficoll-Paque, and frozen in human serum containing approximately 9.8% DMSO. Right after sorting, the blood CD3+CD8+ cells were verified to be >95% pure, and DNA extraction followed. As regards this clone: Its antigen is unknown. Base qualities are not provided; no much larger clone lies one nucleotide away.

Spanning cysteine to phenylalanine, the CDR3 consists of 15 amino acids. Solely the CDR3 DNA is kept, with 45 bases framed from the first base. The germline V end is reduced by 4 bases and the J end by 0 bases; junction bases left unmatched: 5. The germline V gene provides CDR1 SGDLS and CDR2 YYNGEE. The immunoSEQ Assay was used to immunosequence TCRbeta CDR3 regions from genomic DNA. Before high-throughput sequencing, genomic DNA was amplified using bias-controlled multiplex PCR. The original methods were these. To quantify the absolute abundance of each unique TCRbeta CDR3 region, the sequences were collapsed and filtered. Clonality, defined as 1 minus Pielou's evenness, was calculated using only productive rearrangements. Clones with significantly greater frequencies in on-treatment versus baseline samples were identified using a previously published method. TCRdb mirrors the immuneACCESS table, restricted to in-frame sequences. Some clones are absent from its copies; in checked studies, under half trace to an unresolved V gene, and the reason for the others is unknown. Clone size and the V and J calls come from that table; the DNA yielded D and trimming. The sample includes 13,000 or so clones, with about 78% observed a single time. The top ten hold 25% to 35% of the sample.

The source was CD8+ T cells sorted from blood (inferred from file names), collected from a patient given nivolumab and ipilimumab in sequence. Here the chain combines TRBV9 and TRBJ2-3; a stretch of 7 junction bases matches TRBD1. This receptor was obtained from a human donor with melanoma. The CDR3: CASSTGDTSTDTQYF. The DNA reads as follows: TGTGCCAGCAGCACAGGGGATACTAGCACAGATACGCAGTATTTT.